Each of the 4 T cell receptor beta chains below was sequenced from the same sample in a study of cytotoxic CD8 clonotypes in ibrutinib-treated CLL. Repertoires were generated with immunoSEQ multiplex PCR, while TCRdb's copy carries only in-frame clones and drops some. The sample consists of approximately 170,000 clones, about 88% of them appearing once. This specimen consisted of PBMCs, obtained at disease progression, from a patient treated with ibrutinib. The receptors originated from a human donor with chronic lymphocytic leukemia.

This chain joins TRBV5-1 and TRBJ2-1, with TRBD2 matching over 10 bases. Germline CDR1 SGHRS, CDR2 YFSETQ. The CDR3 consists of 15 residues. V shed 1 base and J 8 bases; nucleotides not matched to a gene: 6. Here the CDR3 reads CASSLSLAGEHEQFF. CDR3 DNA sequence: TGCGCCAGCAGCTTGAGTCTAGCGGGAGAACATGAGCAGTTCTTC.

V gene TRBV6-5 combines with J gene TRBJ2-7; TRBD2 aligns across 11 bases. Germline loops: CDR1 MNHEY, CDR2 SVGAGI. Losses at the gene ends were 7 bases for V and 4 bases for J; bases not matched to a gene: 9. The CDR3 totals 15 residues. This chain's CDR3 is CASTIGLAGSYEQYF. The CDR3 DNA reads TGTGCCAGCACCATTGGACTAGCGGGTAGTTACGAGCAGTACTTC.

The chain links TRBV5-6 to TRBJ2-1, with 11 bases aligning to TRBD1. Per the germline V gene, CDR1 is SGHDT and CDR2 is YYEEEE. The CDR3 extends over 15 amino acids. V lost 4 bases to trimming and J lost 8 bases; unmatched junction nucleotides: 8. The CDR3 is CASSGMGQGVYEQFF. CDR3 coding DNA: TGTGCCAGCAGCGGAATGGGACAGGGGGTTTATGAGCAGTTCTTC.

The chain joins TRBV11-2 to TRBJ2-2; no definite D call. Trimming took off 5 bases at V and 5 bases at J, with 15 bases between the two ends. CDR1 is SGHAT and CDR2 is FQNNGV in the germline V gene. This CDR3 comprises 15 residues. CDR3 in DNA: TGTGCCAGCAGCCCAAGGACCGGCGAGACCGGGGAGCTGTTTTTT. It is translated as CASSPRTGETGELFF.